This entry features one T cell receptor beta chain sequence. As yet, its antigen is unknown. Vbeta (60) and Jbeta (13) primers were used in the PCR. Sequencing was performed with immunoSEQ multiplex PCR; in TCRdb, only in-frame clones are kept and a portion is missing. This table has under 200,000 clones, over 80% appearing once. This record comes from a study of cytomegalovirus exposure and HLA in healthy donors. In the study overall: An earlier analysis identified 120 million or so unique TCR beta sequences in about 200 million T cells.

The study's findings and limits: Prior analysis indicated that the majority of TCR beta V segments exhibited productivity approximately 87% or approximately 30% of the time. Some V segments, including TRBV6-2 and TRBV6-3, were excluded as indistinguishable.

This CDR3 comprises 18 residues. CDR1 and CDR2 from the germline V gene are LGHNA and YNFKEQ. With 0 bases clipped from V and 4 bases from J, the junction kept 12 bases outside the gene matches. The clonotype was recovered from a male donor in good health and CMV-seropositive. Sequenced: PBMCs. This rearrangement joins TRBV4-2 to TRBJ2-1; 7 bases match TRBD2. CDR3 bases: TGTGCCAGCAGCCAAGACTGGCTAGCGGAGGGAGGGTACAATGAGCAGTTCTTC. This gives the protein CASSQDWLAEGGYNEQFF.